The clone carrying this T cell receptor (delta chain) appeared a few times. TCRdb re-analyzed the reads via CATT. The data hold just under 9,500 delta-chain clones, with under 25% observed a single time. These data come from a study of gamma-delta chains in newborns, infants, children. On the study more broadly: Polyclonal expansion of innate γδ T cells after birth follows microbial exposure.

The CDR3 extends over 18 amino acids. V lost 2 bases, J lost 1 base, and 14 bases lay in between. The V gene's germline CDR1 is GEAIGNYY and CDR2 EKD. Sequenced: blood. This receptor was taken from a child who was a newborn, infant or young child, either healthy, febrile or measles-vaccinated (not recorded which). The chain recombines TRDV2 with TRDJ3; possibly TRDD3 for D (6 bases). CDR3 loop: CACDNTGSASWDTRQMFF. The CDR3, as DNA: TGTGCCTGTGACAATACTGGGTCAGCTTCCTGGGACACCCGACAGATGTTTTTC.